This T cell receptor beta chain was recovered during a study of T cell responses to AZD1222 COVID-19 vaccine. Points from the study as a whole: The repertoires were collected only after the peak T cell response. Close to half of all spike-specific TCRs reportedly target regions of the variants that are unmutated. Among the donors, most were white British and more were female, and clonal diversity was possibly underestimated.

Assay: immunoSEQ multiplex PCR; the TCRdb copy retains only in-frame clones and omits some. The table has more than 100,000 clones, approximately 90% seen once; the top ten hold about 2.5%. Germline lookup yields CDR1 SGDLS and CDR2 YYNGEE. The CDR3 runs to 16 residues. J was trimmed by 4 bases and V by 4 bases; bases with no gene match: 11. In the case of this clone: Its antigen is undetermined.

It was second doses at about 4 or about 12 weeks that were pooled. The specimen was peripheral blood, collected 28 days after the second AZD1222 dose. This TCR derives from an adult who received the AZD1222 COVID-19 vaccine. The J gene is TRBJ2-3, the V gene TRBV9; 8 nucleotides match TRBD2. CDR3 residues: CASSPIGGGGADTQYF. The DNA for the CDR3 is TGTGCCAGCAGCCCAATCGGGGGGGGAGGCGCAGATACGCAGTATTTT.